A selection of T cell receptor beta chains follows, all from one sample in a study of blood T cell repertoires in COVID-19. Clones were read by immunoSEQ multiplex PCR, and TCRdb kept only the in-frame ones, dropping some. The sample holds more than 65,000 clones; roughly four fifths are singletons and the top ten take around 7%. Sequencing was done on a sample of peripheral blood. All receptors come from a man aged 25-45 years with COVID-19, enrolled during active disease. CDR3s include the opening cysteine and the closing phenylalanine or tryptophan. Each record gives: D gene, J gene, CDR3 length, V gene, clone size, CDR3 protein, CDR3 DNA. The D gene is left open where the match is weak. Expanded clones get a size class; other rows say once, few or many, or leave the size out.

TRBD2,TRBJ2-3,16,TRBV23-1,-,CASGSNIAGHTDTQYF,TGCGCCAGCGGCTCCAATATAGCGGGGCACACAGATACGCAGTATTTT
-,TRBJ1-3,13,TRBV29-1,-,CSVGETRGNTIYF,TGCAGCGTTGGCGAAACTCGAGGAAACACCATATATTTT
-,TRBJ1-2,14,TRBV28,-,CASSLYGEDGAYTF,TGTGCCAGCAGTTTATACGGGGAGGATGGAGCCTACACCTTC
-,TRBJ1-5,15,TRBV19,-,CASSLTEYSNQPQHF,TGTGCCAGTAGCCTAACAGAATATAGCAATCAGCCCCAGCATTTT
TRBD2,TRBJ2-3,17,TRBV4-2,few,CASSQDGAGGGADTQYF,TGTGCCAGCAGCCAAGACGGAGCGGGAGGAGGCGCAGATACGCAGTATTTT
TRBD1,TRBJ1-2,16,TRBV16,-,CASSPSTGTGNYGYTF,TGTGCCAGCAGCCCATCGACCGGGACAGGGAACTATGGCTACACCTTC
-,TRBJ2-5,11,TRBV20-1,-,CSAPAGGTQYF,TGCAGTGCTCCCGCCGGGGGGACCCAGTACTTC
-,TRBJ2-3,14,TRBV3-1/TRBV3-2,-,CASSRGQSKDTQYF,TGTGCCAGCAGCCGAGGACAGAGCAAAGATACGCAGTATTTT
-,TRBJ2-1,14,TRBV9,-,CASSVFPSRDEQFF,TGTGCCAGCAGCGTATTCCCCAGTCGGGATGAGCAGTTCTTC
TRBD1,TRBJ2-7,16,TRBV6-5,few,CASSYSPTGASYEQYF,TGTGCCAGCAGTTACTCACCAACAGGGGCATCCTACGAGCAGTACTTC
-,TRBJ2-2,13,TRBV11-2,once,CASSLSNTGELFF,TGTGCCAGCAGCCTCTCTAACACCGGGGAGCTGTTTTTT
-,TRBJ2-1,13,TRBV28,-,CASAATRNNEQFF,TGTGCCAGCGCGGCCACTAGAAACAATGAGCAGTTCTTC
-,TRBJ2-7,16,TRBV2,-,CASSDLRHISSYEQYF,TGTGCCAGCAGTGATTTGAGACACATAAGCTCCTACGAGCAGTACTTC
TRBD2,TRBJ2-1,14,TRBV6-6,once,CASSRTSGTNEQFF,TGTGCCAGCAGTAGGACTAGCGGTACCAATGAGCAGTTCTTC
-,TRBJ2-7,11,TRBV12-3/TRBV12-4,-,CATAGVNEQYF,TGTGCCACCGCCGGGGTGAACGAGCAGTACTTC
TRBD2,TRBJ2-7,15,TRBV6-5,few,CASSYSIAGRYEQYF,TGTGCCAGCAGTTACTCGATAGCGGGAAGGTACGAGCAGTACTTC
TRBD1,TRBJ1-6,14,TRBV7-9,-,CASSQTGNNSPLHF,TGTGCCAGCAGCCAGACAGGGAATAATTCACCCCTCCACTTT
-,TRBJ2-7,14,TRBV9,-,CASSGPGGFREQYF,TGTGCCAGCAGCGGACCTGGGGGCTTTCGAGAGCAGTACTTC
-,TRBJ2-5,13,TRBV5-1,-,CASSLSGQETQYF,TGCGCCAGCAGCTTGTCAGGCCAAGAGACCCAGTACTTC
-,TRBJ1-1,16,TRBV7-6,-,CASSPTVGGPNTEAFF,TGTGCCAGCAGCCCCACCGTAGGAGGACCGAACACTGAAGCTTTCTTT
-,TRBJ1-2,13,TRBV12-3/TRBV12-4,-,CASRRGGDYGYTF,TGTGCCAGCAGGCGGGGGGGTGACTATGGCTACACCTTC
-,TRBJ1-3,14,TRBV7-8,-,CASSLQFSGNTIYF,TGTGCCAGCAGCTTACAGTTCTCTGGAAACACCATATATTTT
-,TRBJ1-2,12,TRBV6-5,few,CASSSTRGGYTF,TGTGCCAGCAGTTCGACCCGGGGGGGCTACACCTTC
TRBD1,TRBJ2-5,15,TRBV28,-,CASSRGTGPKETQYF,TGTGCCAGCAGCCGGGGGACAGGCCCTAAAGAGACCCAGTACTTC
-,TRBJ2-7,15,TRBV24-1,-,CATAMAGAGWREQYF,TGTGCCACCGCGATGGCAGGGGCCGGCTGGCGCGAGCAGTACTTC
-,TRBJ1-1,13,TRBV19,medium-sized,CASSRTMNTEAFF,TGTGCCAGTAGTAGGACAATGAACACTGAAGCTTTCTTT
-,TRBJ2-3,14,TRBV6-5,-,CASSYYNHADTQYF,TGTGCCAGCAGTTACTACAACCATGCAGATACGCAGTATTTT
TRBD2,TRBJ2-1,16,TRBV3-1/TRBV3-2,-,CASSQTGTSVYNEQFF,TGTGCCAGCAGCCAAACCGGGACTAGCGTCTACAATGAGCAGTTCTTC
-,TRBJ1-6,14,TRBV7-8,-,CASSAVPRNSPLHF,TGTGCCAGCAGCGCCGTCCCGAGAAATTCACCCCTCCACTTT
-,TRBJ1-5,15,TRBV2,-,CASSERRGPGQPQHF,TGTGCCAGCAGTGAAAGGCGCGGCCCGGGTCAGCCCCAGCATTTT
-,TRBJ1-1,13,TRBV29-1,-,CSVSGHLNTEAFF,TGCAGCGTATCGGGACATTTGAACACTGAAGCTTTCTTT
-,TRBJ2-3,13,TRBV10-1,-,CASSDYSTDTQYF,TGCGCCAGCAGTGACTACTCCACAGATACGCAGTATTTT
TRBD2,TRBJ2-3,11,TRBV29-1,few,CSRSWGGTQYF,TGCAGCCGAAGTTGGGGGGGTACGCAGTATTTT
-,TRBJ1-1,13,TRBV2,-,CASSDTMNTEAFF,TGTGCCAGCTCTGACACCATGAACACTGAAGCTTTCTTT
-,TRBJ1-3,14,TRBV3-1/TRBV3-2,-,CASSAQTSGNTIYF,TGTGCCAGCAGCGCACAGACCTCTGGAAACACCATATATTTT
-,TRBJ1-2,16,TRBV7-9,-,CASSLVAVPTNYGYTF,TGTGCCAGCAGCTTAGTTGCGGTACCTACTAACTATGGCTACACCTTC
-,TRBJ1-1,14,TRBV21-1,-,CASREQGARTEAFF,TGTGCCAGCAGAGAACAGGGGGCTCGGACTGAAGCTTTCTTT
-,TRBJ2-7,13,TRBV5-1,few,CASSLVADYEQYF,TGCGCCAGCAGCTTGGTGGCGGACTACGAGCAGTACTTC
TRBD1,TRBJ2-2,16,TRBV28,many,CASSSVQGVGTGELFF,TGTGCCAGCAGTTCAGTACAGGGGGTCGGCACCGGGGAGCTGTTTTTT
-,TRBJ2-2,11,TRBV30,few,CARGRTGELFF,TGTGCCCGGGGCCGGACCGGGGAGCTGTTTTTT
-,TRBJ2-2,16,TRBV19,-,CASKFDGTTNTGELFF,TGTGCCAGTAAGTTCGACGGGACAACGAACACCGGGGAGCTGTTTTTT
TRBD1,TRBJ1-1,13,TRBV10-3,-,CAGRDREGTEAFF,TGTGCCGGGCGGGACAGGGAGGGCACTGAAGCTTTCTTT
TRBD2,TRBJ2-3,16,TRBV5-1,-,CASSQISGSATDTQYF,TGCGCCAGCAGCCAAATTAGCGGGAGTGCTACAGATACGCAGTATTTT
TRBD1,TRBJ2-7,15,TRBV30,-,CAWSRPGTGAYEQYF,TGTGCCTGGAGTCGACCCGGGACAGGGGCCTACGAGCAGTACTTC
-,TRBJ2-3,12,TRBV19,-,CASSLEADTQYF,TGTGCCAGTAGCTTAGAGGCAGATACGCAGTATTTT
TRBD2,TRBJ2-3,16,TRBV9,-,CASSVASSGRADTQYF,TGTGCCAGCAGCGTAGCGTCTAGCGGGAGGGCAGATACGCAGTATTTT